This T cell receptor beta chain was sequenced during a study of response to subunit inactivated influenza vaccine (dated by TCRdb to about 2018). Regarding the research as a whole: Deep quantitative T cell receptor repertoire profiling was used in the study to track responses to a trivalent subunit inactivated influenza vaccine.

Broader findings and caveats from the paper: The authors proposed that each seasonal influenza vaccination may bring in only a limited number of new T cells.

Receptors were amplified or captured by RT-PCR. Instrument used: Illumina HiSeq 2500. TCRdb trimmed public reads at Q25 via fastp, called clones via MiXCR and kept in-frame beta chains. Rows are combined by CDR3 protein, so each entry shows the most common genes and DNA. Present in this sample are about 780,000 distinct CDR3 sequences, approximately 17% of which were seen just once. About 11% of the sample is held by the ten biggest clonotypes. Per the germline V gene, LGHNA is the CDR1 and YSLEER is the CDR2. Including cysteine and phenylalanine, the CDR3 has 13 amino acids. Only CDR3 DNA is held: 39 bases, read in frame from base 1. Trimming removed 4 bases from V and 8 bases from J, leaving 11 bases between the germline ends. This clonotype was counted between two and nine times. The antigen this receptor binds is unknown. No base qualities exist here, and no much larger clone lies one base off it.

The chain is encoded by TRBV4-3 joined to TRBJ2-2; the D gene lacks a confident call. The sequences come from PBMCs from blood, collected 5 to 6 days after vaccination. The sequence derives from a man aged 45-60 years who received an inactivated influenza vaccine. Donor details come from another sample of the same person, matched by shared clones. This receptor carries the CDR3 CASSLLNYGELFF. Read as DNA, the sequence is TGCGCCAGCAGCCTTTTGAACTATGGGGAGCTGTTTTTT.